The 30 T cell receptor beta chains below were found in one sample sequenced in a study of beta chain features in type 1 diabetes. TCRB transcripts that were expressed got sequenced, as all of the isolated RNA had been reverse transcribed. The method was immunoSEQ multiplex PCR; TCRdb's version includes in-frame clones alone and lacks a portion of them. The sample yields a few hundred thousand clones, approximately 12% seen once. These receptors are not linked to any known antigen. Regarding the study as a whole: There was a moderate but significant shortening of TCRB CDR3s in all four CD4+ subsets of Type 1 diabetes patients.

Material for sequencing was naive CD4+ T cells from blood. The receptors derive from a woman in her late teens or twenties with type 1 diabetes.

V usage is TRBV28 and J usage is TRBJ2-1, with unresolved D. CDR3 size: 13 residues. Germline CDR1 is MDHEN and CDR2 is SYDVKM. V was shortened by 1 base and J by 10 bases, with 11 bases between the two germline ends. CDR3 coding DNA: TGTGCCAGCAGTTTATTTATCAGGCCCGAGCAGTTCTTC. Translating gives CASSLFIRPEQFF.

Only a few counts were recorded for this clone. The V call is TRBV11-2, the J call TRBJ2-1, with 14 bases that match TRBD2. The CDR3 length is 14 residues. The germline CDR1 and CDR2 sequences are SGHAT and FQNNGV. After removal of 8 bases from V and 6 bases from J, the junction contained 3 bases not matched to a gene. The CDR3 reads CASEGLAGVNEQFF. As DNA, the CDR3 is TGTGCCAGCGAGGGACTAGCGGGGGTCAATGAGCAGTTCTTC.

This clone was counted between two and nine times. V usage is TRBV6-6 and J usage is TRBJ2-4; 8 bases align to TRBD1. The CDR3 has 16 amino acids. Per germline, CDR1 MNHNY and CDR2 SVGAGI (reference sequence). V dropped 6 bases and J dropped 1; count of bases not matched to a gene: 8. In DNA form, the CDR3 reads TGTGCCAGCAGAACAGGACAGGGTTCGGCCAAAAACATTCAGTACTTC. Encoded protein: CASRTGQGSAKNIQYF.

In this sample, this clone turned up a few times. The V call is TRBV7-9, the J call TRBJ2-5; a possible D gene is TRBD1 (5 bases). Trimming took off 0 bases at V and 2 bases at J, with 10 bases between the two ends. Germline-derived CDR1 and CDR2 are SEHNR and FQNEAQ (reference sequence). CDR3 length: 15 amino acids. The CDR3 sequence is CASSLARQGQETQYF. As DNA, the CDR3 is TGTGCCAGCAGCTTAGCTCGGCAGGGACAAGAGACCCAGTACTTC.

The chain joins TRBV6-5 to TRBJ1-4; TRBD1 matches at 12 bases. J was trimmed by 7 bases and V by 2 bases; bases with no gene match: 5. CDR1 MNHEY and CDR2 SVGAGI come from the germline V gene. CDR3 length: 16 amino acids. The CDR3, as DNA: TGTGCCAGCAGTTACCGGGGACAGGGGGCTAGTGAAAAACTGTTTTTT. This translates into CASSYRGQGASEKLFF.

The DNA of the CDR3 is TGTGCCAGCAGTTGGTCTGGGGCGGGGAGCTTCTACGAGCAGTACTTC. Translated, it gives CASSWSGAGSFYEQYF. The chain carries TRBV6-5 and TRBJ2-7; D might be TRBD2 (6 bases). This CDR3 has 16 residues. Deletions cut 4 bases from V and 3 bases from J, with 19 bases between. The germline V gene encodes CDR1 MNHEY and CDR2 SVGAGI.

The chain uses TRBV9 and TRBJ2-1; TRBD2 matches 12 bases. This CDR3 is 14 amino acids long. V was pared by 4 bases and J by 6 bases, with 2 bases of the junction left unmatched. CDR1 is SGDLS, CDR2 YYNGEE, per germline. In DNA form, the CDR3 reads TGTGCCAGCAGCCGGGGACTAGCGGGCAATGAGCAGTTCTTC. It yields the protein CASSRGLAGNEQFF.

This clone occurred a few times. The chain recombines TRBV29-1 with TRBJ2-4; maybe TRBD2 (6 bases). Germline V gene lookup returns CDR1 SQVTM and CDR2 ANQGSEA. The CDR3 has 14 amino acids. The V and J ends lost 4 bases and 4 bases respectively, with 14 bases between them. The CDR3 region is CSVGEAGSKNIQYF. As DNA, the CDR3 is TGCAGCGTTGGGGAGGCCGGGTCAAAAAACATTCAGTACTTC.

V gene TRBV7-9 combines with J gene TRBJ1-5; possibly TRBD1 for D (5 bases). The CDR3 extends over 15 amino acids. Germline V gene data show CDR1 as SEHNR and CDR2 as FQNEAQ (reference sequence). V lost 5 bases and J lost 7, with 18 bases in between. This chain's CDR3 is CASSLDSPLRQPQHF. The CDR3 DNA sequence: TGTGCCAGCAGCCTCGACAGCCCTCTGAGGCAGCCCCAGCATTTT.

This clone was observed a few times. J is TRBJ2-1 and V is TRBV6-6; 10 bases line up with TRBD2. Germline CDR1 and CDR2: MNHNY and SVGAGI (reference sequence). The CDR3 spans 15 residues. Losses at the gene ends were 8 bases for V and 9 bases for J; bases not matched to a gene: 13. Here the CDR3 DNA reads TGTGCCAGCGATAATAGCGGGGGGCCCTTAATTGAGCAGTTCTTC. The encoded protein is CASDNSGGPLIEQFF.

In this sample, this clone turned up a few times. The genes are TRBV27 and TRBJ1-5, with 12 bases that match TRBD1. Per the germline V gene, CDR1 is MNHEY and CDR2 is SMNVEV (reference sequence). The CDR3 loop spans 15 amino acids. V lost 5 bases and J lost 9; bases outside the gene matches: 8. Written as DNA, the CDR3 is TGTGCCAGCAGTGGATTGGGACAGGGGGCAGTGCCCCAGCATTTT. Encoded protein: CASSGLGQGAVPQHF.

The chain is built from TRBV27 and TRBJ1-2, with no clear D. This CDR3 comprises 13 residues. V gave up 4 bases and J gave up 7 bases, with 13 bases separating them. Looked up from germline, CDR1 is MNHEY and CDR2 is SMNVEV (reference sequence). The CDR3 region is CASSYTARGGYTF. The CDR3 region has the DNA TGTGCCAGCAGTTACACGGCTCGAGGTGGCTACACCTTC.

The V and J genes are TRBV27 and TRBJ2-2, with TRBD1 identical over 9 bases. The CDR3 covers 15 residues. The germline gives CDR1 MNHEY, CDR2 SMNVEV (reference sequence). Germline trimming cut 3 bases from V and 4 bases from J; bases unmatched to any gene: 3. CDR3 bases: TGTGCCAGCAGTTTTGGGACAGGGACCACCGGGGAGCTGTTTTTT. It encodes CASSFGTGTTGELFF.

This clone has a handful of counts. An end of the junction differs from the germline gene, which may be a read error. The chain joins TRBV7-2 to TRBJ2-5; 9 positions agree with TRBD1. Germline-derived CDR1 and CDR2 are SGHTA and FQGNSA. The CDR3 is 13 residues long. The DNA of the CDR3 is TGTGCCAGCAGCTTTGGTACAGGGGGCTCCAAGAACTTC. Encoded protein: CASSFGTGGSKNF.

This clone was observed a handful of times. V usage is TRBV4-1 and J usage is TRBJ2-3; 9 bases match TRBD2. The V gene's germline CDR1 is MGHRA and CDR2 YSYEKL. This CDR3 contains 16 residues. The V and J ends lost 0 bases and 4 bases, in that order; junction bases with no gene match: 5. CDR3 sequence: CASSQEGAGGADTQYF. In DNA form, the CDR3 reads TGCGCCAGCAGCCAAGAAGGGGCGGGAGGGGCAGATACGCAGTATTTT.

For the CDR3, the DNA is TGCGCCAGCAGTCAATCGGAGCCTTACAATGAGCAGTTCTTC. It is translated as CASSQSEPYNEQFF. The V call is TRBV23-1, the J call TRBJ2-1; D uncertain. TRBV23-1 is filed as an ORF, its function uncertain. Trimming stripped 0 bases from V and 4 bases from J, with 7 bases between. This CDR3 is built from 14 residues.

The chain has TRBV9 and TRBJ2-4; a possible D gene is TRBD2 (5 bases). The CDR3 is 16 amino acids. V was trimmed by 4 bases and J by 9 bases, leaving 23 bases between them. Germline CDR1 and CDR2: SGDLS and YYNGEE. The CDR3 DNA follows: TGTGCCAGCAGCCCACAACGCGGGTCCCTGCTGAGCATTCAGTACTTC. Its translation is CASSPQRGSLLSIQYF.

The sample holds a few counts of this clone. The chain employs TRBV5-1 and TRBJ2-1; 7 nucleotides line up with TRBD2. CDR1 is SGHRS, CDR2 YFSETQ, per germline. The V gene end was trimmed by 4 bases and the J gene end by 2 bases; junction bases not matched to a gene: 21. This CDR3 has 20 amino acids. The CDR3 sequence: CASSLNMAGVRLFTYNEQFF. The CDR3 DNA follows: TGCGCCAGCAGCCTAAACATGGCGGGAGTTCGATTGTTCACCTACAATGAGCAGTTCTTC.

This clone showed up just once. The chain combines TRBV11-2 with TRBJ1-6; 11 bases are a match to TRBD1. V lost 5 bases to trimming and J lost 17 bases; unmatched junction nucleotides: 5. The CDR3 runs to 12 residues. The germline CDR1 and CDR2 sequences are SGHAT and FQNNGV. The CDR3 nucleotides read TGTGCCAGCAGCCGGGAGGGACAGGGGGTCCACTTT. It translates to CASSREGQGVHF. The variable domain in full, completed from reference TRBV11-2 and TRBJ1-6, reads EAGVAQSPRYKIIEKRQSVAFWCNPISGHATLYWYQQILGQGPKLLIQFQNNGVVDDSQLPKDRFSAERLKGVDSTLKIQPAKLEDSAVYLCASSREGQGVHFGNGTRLTVT.

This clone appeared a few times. CDR3: CASSKWQSYEQYF. The DNA of the CDR3 is TGTGCCAGCAGCAAATGGCAGTCCTACGAGCAGTACTTC. J is TRBJ2-7 and V is TRBV5-4; D is ambiguous. Germline V CDR1 and CDR2: SGHNT, YYREEE (reference sequence). The V gene lost 4 bases and the J gene lost 1 base, with 9 bases spanning the gap. This CDR3 is 13 amino acids long.

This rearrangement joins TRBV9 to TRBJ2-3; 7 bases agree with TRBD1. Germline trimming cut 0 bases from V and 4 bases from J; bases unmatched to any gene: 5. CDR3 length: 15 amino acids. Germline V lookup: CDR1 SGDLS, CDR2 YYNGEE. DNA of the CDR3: TGTGCCAGCAGCGTAGGTCCGGGACAGCCAGATACGCAGTATTTT. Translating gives CASSVGPGQPDTQYF.

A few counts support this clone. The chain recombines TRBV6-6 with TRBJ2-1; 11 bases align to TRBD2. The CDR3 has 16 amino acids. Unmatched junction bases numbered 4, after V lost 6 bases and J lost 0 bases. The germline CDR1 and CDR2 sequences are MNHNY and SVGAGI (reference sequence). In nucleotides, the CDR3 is TGTGCCAGCAGCTACGGGACTAGCGGCTCCTACAATGAGCAGTTCTTC. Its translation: CASSYGTSGSYNEQFF.

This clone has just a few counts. The CDR3 DNA is TGCGCCAGCACCGCGCGGGGGGCACAGTACAATGAGCAGTTCTTC. Residues: CASTARGAQYNEQFF. The gene calls are TRBV5-1 and TRBJ2-1; the match to TRBD2 covers 8 bases. CDR3 size: 15 residues. V shed 6 bases, J shed 4 bases, and the junction held 9 bases outside the gene matches. Germline CDR1 and CDR2: SGHRS and YFSETQ.

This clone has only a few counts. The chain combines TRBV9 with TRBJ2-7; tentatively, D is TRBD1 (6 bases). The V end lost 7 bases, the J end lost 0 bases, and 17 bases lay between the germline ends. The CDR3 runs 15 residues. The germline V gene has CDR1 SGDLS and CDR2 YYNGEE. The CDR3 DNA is TGTGCCAGCTCCCTGGGACACCAAAGCTCCTACGAGCAGTACTTC. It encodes CASSLGHQSSYEQYF. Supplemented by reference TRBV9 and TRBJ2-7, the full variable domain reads DSGVTQTPKHLITATGQRVTLRCSPRSGDLSVYWYQQSLDQGLQFLIQYYNGEERAKGNILERFSAQQFPDLHSELNLSSLELGDSALYFCASSLGHQSSYEQYFGPGTRLTVT.

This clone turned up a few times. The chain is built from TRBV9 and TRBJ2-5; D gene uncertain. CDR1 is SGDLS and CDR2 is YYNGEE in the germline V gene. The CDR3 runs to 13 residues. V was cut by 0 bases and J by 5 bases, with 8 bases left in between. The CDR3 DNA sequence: TGTGCCAGCAGCGTAGGGAGCTTGGAGACCCAGTACTTC. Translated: CASSVGSLETQYF.

CDR3 sequence (DNA): TGTGCCAGCAGCTGGGGACTAGGATTATACAATGAGCAGTTCTTC. It encodes CASSWGLGLYNEQFF. The chain recombines TRBV11-2 with TRBJ2-1; 8 nucleotides line up with TRBD2. V trimming: 4 bases; J trimming: 4 bases; junction bases outside the gene matches: 6. CDR1 is SGHAT, CDR2 FQNNGV, per germline. This CDR3 has 15 residues.

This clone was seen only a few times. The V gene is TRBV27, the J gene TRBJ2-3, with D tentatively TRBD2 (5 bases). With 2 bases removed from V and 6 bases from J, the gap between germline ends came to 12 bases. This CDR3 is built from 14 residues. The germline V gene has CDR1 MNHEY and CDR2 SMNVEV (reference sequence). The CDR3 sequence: CASSLDDYGDTQYF. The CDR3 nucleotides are TGTGCCAGCAGTTTAGACGACTACGGGGATACGCAGTATTTT.

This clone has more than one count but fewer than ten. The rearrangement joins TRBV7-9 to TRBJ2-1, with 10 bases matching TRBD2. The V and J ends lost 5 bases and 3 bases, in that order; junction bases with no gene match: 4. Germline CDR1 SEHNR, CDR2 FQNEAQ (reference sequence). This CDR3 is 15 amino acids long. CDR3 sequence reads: CASSKGLADYNEQFF. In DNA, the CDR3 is TGTGCCAGCAGCAAAGGACTAGCGGACTACAATGAGCAGTTCTTC.

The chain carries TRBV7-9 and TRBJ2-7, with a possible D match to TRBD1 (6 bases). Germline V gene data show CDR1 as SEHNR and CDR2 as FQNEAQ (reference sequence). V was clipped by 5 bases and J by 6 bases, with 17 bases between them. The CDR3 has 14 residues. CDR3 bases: TGTGCCAGCAGCCGACCGACAGGTGGGTCCGAGCAGTACTTC. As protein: CASSRPTGGSEQYF.

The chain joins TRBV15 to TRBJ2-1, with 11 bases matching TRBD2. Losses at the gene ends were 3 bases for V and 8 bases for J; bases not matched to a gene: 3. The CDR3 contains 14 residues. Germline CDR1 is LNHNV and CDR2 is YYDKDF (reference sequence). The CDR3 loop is CATSSSGGAYEQFF. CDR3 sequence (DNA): TGTGCCACCAGCAGTAGCGGGGGGGCCTATGAGCAGTTCTTC.